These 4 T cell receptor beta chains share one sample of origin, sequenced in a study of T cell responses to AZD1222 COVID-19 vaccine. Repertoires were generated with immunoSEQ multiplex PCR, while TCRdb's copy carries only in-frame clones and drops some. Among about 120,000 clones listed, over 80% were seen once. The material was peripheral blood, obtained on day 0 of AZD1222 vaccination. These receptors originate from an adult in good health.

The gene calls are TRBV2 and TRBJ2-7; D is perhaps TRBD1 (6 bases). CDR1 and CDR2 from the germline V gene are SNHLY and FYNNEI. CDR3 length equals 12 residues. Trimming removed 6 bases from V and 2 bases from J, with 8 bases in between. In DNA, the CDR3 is TGTGCCAGCAGCCCAGGGGCCTACGAGCAGTACTTC. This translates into CASSPGAYEQYF.

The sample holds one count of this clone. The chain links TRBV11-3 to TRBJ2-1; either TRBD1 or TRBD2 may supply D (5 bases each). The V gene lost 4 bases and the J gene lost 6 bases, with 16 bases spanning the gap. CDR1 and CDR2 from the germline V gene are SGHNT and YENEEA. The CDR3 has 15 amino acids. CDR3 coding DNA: TGTGCCAGCAGCTCACGACAGAGGGGTACCAATGAGCAGTTCTTC. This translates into CASSSRQRGTNEQFF.

The CDR3 DNA reads as TGTGCCAACCGACCTGCGAGCTCTGGAAACACCATATATTTT. It is translated as CANRPASSGNTIYF. The V call is TRBV7-9, the J call TRBJ1-3; no reliable D call. CDR3 size: 14 residues. Germline CDR1 and CDR2: SEHNR and FQNEAQ (reference sequence). Trimming took 10 bases from V and 0 from J, leaving 13 bases between them.

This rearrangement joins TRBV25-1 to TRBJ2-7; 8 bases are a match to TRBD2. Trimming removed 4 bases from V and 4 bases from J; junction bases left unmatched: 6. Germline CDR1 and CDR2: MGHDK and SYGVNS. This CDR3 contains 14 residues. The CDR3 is CASSVGGASYEQYF. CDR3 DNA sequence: TGTGCCAGCAGTGTCGGGGGGGCCTCTTACGAGCAGTACTTC.